This T cell receptor beta chain was documented in a study of CD8+ T cells in alopecia areata. In the study overall: Patients in the study were on tofacitinib for 6 to 18 months, then off it for 6 months. General study findings and limits: Lesional scalp displayed greater clonality than normal scalp, most notably in alopecia totalis/universalis. Both scalp clonality and the expanded CD8+ clones among the top 100 showed a significant decrease with tofacitinib.

Once RNA had been extracted, it was reverse transcribed into cDNA to act as the sequencing template. Some clones are missing from TCRdb's copy, which holds only in-frame ones; the method was immunoSEQ multiplex PCR. The sample has under 250,000 clones; more than 45% are singletons. Stated treatment: oral pan-JAK inhibitor, 5-10 mg twice daily. PBMCs served as the source from which CD4+ and CD8+ T cells were sorted. Trimming removed 7 bases at V and 0 bases at J, with 9 bases between. Germline CDR1 and CDR2: WNHNN and SYGVQD (reference sequence). This CDR3 has 13 amino acids. Worth noting for this clone: The antigen is unknown.

The input for sequencing was CD4+ T cells sorted from blood, taken at week 4, from a patient treated with tofacitinib. The genes are TRBV10-1 and TRBJ1-1; D is uncertain. This TCR derives from a human donor with alopecia areata. CDR3 bases: TGCGCCAGCACTCGGGGAATGAACACTGAAGCTTTCTTT. Encoded protein: CASTRGMNTEAFF.